The rows below give T cell receptor beta chains drawn from one sample of a study of metastatic and nonmetastatic thyroid tumors. TCRdb re-analyzed the PCR reads through MiXCR. The table records about 32,000 clones, around 20% of them present only once. Sequenced material: blood. These TCRs come from a female donor with papillary thyroid cancer or a benign thyroid nodule (not recorded which). Some clones in this sample may be carry-over from other donors' samples. Each CDR3 is given with its conserved first and last residue. The D gene is left open where the match is weak. For some rows the clone size is stated as once, few or many, or as a class when expanded; others skip it.

>.|TRBV14|TRBJ1-1|many
TGTGCCAGCAGCCCGGGGGCGGTGAACACTGAAGCTTTCTTT
CASSPGAVNTEAFF
>.|TRBV12-3/TRBV12-4|TRBJ1-3|few
TGTGCCAGCAGTTTTCGGGGCTCTGGAAACACCATATATTTT
CASSFRGSGNTIYF
>TRBD1|TRBV10-1|TRBJ2-2|.
TGCGCCAGCAACAGGGGCACCGGGGAGCTGTTTTTT
CASNRGTGELFF
>.|TRBV6-5|TRBJ1-2|many
TGTGCCAGCAGTTACTCAGGGAACTATGGCTACACCTTC
CASSYSGNYGYTF
>TRBD2|TRBV11-1|TRBJ2-3|many
TGTGCCAGCAGCTTAGCGCTAGCGGGGGTCACAGATACGCAGTATTTT
CASSLALAGVTDTQYF
>.|TRBV27|TRBJ1-2|many
TGTGCCAGCAGTTTAATTGGCAGCGACTATGGCTACACCTTC
CASSLIGSDYGYTF
>.|TRBV5-1|TRBJ2-1|.
TGCGCCAGCAGCTTGGTAGGCCAGGGATTTAATGAGCAGTTCTTC
CASSLVGQGFNEQFF
>.|TRBV6-1|TRBJ1-2|many
TGTGCCAGCAGGACGAAAAACTATGGCTACACCTTC
CASRTKNYGYTF
>.|TRBV25-1|TRBJ2-1|many
TGTGCCAGCACCCAATTCGCTGAGCAGTTCTTC
CASTQFAEQFF
>.|TRBV19|TRBJ1-5|many
TGTGCCAGTAGTATAGGGGGGACTCTGGCTAGCAATCAGCCCCAGCATTTT
CASSIGGTLASNQPQHF
>TRBD1|TRBV20-1|TRBJ2-7|.
TGCAGTGCTAGGGACAGGGTAGAGGAGCAGTACTTC
CSARDRVEEQYF
>TRBD2|TRBV7-8|TRBJ2-7|many
TGTGCCAGCGCCCCTAGACTAGCGGGGGTGGGACACTACGAGCAGTACTTC
CASAPRLAGVGHYEQYF
>.|TRBV20-1|TRBJ2-7|.
TGCAGTGCAACTGGGGAGGGGGATTACTACGAGCAGTACTTC
CSATGEGDYYEQYF
>TRBD1|TRBV5-1|TRBJ1-1|many
TGCGCCAGCAGCGAGACTACCTTCCAGGGGGCTGAAGCTTTCTTT
CASSETTFQGAEAFF
>.|TRBV6-1|TRBJ2-1|few
TGTGCCAGCAGTGAACGAGGGGACCCCTACAATGAGCAGTTCTTC
CASSERGDPYNEQFF
>TRBD1|TRBV27|TRBJ2-7|.
TGTGCCAGCAGTTCCAGGACAGGGCGGACCTACGAGCAGTACTTC
CASSSRTGRTYEQYF
>TRBD2|TRBV6-2/TRBV6-3|TRBJ2-1|many
TGTGCCAGCAGCCCTGAAGGCGGGGGGGCCGGCAATGAGCAGTTCTTC
CASSPEGGGAGNEQFF
>.|TRBV6-6|TRBJ2-7|many
TGTGCCAGCAGTTACCAGGGGGGACCCTACGAGCAGTACTTC
CASSYQGGPYEQYF
>.|TRBV11-2|TRBJ1-4|many
TGTGCCAGCAGCTCCAGGGGCGAAAAACTGTTTTTT
CASSSRGEKLFF
>.|TRBV19|TRBJ1-2|few
TGTGCCAGTAGTATCGGCGCAGGGCCGGGCACCTTC
CASSIGAGPGTF
>.|TRBV20-1|TRBJ1-1|.
TGCAGTGCTGGCAACAGGATGATAAACACTGAAGCTTTCTTT
CSAGNRMINTEAFF
>TRBD2|TRBV11-3|TRBJ2-5|many
TGTGCCAGCAGCTTAGTTCTAGCGGGGGGCGAAGAGACCCAGTACTTC
CASSLVLAGGEETQYF
>.|TRBV30|TRBJ2-1|medium-sized
TGTGCCTGGGCGGAAAGCGGACCCTACAATGAGCAGTTCTTC
CAWAESGPYNEQFF
>.|TRBV6-4|TRBJ1-5|.
TGTGCCAGCAGTGACAGCCGGGAGCCTTATCAGCCCCAGCATTTT
CASSDSREPYQPQHF
>.|TRBV11-2|TRBJ2-3|.
TGTGCCAGCAGCTTAGTGGGGGTGAACACAGATACGCAGTATTTT
CASSLVGVNTDTQYF
>TRBD1|TRBV19|TRBJ1-5|many
TGTGCCAGTACGACAGGGATTTACAATCAGCCCCAGCATTTT
CASTTGIYNQPQHF
>.|TRBV10-3|TRBJ2-7|.
TGTGCCATCAGTGAGTTGGTGGGGGCAGTCCGGCGGGAGCAGTACTTC
CAISELVGAVRREQYF
>.|TRBV10-3|TRBJ2-2|many
TGTGCCATCAGTGATGAGACTCCGACCGGGGAGCTGTTTTTT
CAISDETPTGELFF
>.|TRBV20-1|TRBJ2-1|once
TGCAGTGCTAGAGACGTCCTAGCCGGAGAGCAGTTCTTC
CSARDVLAGEQFF
>.|TRBV12-3/TRBV12-4|TRBJ2-3|.
TGTGCCAGCAGTTTGGAAGATACGCAGTATTTT
CASSLEDTQYF
>.|TRBV20-1|TRBJ1-2|.
TGCAGTGCTAGCGGGCCCCATGGCTACACCTTC
CSASGPHGYTF
>TRBD1|TRBV6-1|TRBJ1-2|few
TGTGCCAGCAGTCCGACAGGGGGCGCTAACTATGGCTACACCTTC
CASSPTGGANYGYTF
>TRBD2|TRBV20-1|TRBJ2-5|.
TGCAGTGCTCCCCAGGGTAGGCTAGCGGGACCGGAGACCCAGTACTTC
CSAPQGRLAGPETQYF
>TRBD2|TRBV6-1|TRBJ2-5|many
TGTGCCAGCAGAGTAGCGGGGAGGACAGAGACCCAGTACTTC
CASRVAGRTETQYF
>TRBD1|TRBV20-1|TRBJ1-2|many
TGCAGTGCTAGAATGGGACAGAACTATGGCTACACCTTC
CSARMGQNYGYTF
>TRBD1|TRBV29-1|TRBJ1-2|many
TGCAGCGTCGGTCAGGGGGCTAACTATGGCTACACCTTC
CSVGQGANYGYTF
>.|TRBV3-1|TRBJ1-5|medium-sized
TGTGCCAGCAGCCAACGAGACGGCGCCCAGCCCCAGCATTTT
CASSQRDGAQPQHF
>.|TRBV9|TRBJ1-3|many
TGTGCCAGCAGCGTAGTAGGAGGAAACACCATATATTTT
CASSVVGGNTIYF
>.|TRBV6-2/TRBV6-3|TRBJ1-2|few
TGTGCCAGCAAATTCCCAATTCCCACCGGAACTAACTATGGCTACACCTTC
CASKFPIPTGTNYGYTF
>.|TRBV20-1|TRBJ1-3|once
TGCAGTGCCCTATTTCCAATTCCCCCGGACACCATATATTTT
CSALFPIPPDTIYF
>.|TRBV10-2|TRBJ1-5|.
TGCGCCAGCACCCGGGACGGATATCAGCCCCAGCATTTT
CASTRDGYQPQHF
>.|TRBV12-3/TRBV12-4|TRBJ1-2|many
TGTGCCAGCAGTCCAAACAGGGTTGGTGGCTACACCTTC
CASSPNRVGGYTF
>TRBD2|TRBV28|TRBJ2-1|many
TGTGCCAGCAGAAGGAGCAGGGCGGGAGGTTACGATGAGCAGTTCTTC
CASRRSRAGGYDEQFF
>.|TRBV2|TRBJ1-1|few
TGTGCCAGCAGTGAAGCAGGTCAGAGAGCTTTCTTT
CASSEAGQRAFF
>.|TRBV11-1|TRBJ2-5|many
TGTGCCAGCGGATCTGGGGGGCGGGAGACCCAGTACTTC
CASGSGGRETQYF
>.|TRBV5-1|TRBJ1-4|.
TGCGCCAGCAGCTTGCTCCCCGGGGCTGGTGAAAAACTGTTTTTT
CASSLLPGAGEKLFF
>.|TRBV11-3|TRBJ1-6|medium-sized
TGTGCCAGCAGCTTAGGGTTGGATTCACCCCTCCACTTT
CASSLGLDSPLHF
>TRBD1|TRBV18|TRBJ1-5|many
TGTGCCAGCTCACCGGGACAGACTTATAGCAATCAGCCCCAGCATTTT
CASSPGQTYSNQPQHF
>TRBD2|TRBV6-4|TRBJ2-2|.
TGTGCCAGCAGTGTGACTAGCGGGAACACCGGGGAGCTGTTTTTT
CASSVTSGNTGELFF
>.|TRBV12-3/TRBV12-4|TRBJ1-2|few
TGTGCCAGTAGGTCAGAGGGGAACTATGGCTACACCTTC
CASRSEGNYGYTF
>.|TRBV7-6|TRBJ1-1|.
TGTGCCAGCAGCCCGGAGGCTGGGGCGAACACTGAAGCTTTCTTT
CASSPEAGANTEAFF
>.|TRBV30|TRBJ2-7|.
TGTGCCTGGAGTCCTGGACATACCTACGAGCAGTACTTC
CAWSPGHTYEQYF
>.|TRBV20-1|TRBJ2-3|medium-sized
TGCAGTGCTAGAGACCAGGACGGTACCGATACAGATACGCAGTATTTT
CSARDQDGTDTDTQYF